The following is a TCR beta chain sequence with its context. This sample was taken from a study of blood T cell repertoires in COVID-19. Profiled with immunoSEQ multiplex PCR; TCRdb holds only in-frame clones, not every one. This repertoire shows a few hundred thousand clones, roughly 90% found once; its top ten account for 1.5% to 2%. Germline CDR1 is ENHRY and CDR2 is SYGVKD. The CDR3 contains 12 residues. The ends were cut back, 5 bases at V and 4 bases at J, with 8 bases in the middle. This receptor was obtained from a woman in her thirties or forties who had recovered from COVID-19. This sequence joins TRBV10-3 and TRBJ1-1; tentatively, D is TRBD1 (5 bases). Specimen: PBMCs or T cells enriched from blood (not recorded which). The CDR3 protein is CAISLGGTEAFF. The CDR3 bases are TGTGCCATCAGTTTGGGGGGCACTGAAGCTTTCTTT.